This T cell receptor beta chain was sequenced for a study of long-term antiretroviral therapy in people with HIV. Study conclusions and caveats: Spans of CDR3 length were tighter for HIV repertoires than for controls.

Turning to this clone: Its antigen remains unknown. At one boundary the junction diverges from the germline segment, which might be a read error.

Sequencing relied on immunoSEQ assay v3.0, run at survey level. Sequencing used immunoSEQ multiplex PCR; TCRdb keeps in-frame clones, though not all of them. There are roughly 14,000 clones in the sample; around 90% occur only once, and 14% to 15% lies in the top ten. The CDR3 contains 11 residues. CDR1 and CDR2 (germline): GTSNPN, SVGIG (reference sequence). Here the sequenced sample was unsorted PBMCs, taken around 2.3 years before starting antiretroviral therapy. This rearrangement joins TRBV30 to TRBJ2-4; 9 positions agree with TRBD1. This sequence was found in a woman aged 25-40 years with HIV. The chain's CDR3 is CAWSVQGASDF. The CDR3 DNA follows: TGTGCCTGGAGTGTACAGGGGGCGTCAGACTTC.